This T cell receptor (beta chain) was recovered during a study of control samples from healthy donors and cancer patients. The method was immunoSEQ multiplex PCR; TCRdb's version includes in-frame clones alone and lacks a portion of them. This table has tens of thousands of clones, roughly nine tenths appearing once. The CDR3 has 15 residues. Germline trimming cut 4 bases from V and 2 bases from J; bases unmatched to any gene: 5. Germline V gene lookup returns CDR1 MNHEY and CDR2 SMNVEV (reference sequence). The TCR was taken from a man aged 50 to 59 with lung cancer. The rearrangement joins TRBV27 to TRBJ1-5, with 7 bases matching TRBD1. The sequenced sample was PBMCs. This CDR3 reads CASSSRQGGNQPQHF. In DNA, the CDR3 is TGTGCCAGCAGTTCGCGACAGGGCGGCAATCAGCCCCAGCATTTT.